The 20 T cell receptor beta chains listed next were all sequenced from one sample in a study of T cell responses to AZD1222 COVID-19 vaccine. Assay: immunoSEQ multiplex PCR; the TCRdb copy retains only in-frame clones and omits some. The top ten clones hold roughly 1.2% of a sample with some 74,000 clones, roughly 85% of them seen once. The sequencing here drew on peripheral blood, taken 28 days after the second AZD1222 dose. The receptors stem from an adult who received the AZD1222 COVID-19 vaccine.

The chain is built from TRBV6-5 and TRBJ1-6; TRBD1 might be the D (5 bases). The V gene lost 6 bases and the J gene lost 10 bases, with 19 bases spanning the gap. Germline CDR1 MNHEY, CDR2 SVGAGI. The CDR3 extends over 15 amino acids. This CDR3 reads CASSHRDVLGSPLHF. In DNA form, the CDR3 reads TGTGCCAGCAGCCATCGGGACGTCTTAGGGTCACCCCTCCACTTT.

This clone was detected only once. The rearrangement joins TRBV7-9 to TRBJ2-7, with D possibly being TRBD1 (5 bases). The CDR3 is 15 amino acids. The V gene lost 4 bases and the J gene lost 6 bases, with 19 bases spanning the gap. CDR1 and CDR2 (germline): SEHNR, FQNEAQ (reference sequence). The CDR3 loop reads CASSYLLTASAEQYF. CDR3 DNA sequence: TGTGCCAGCAGCTACCTGCTGACAGCCTCTGCCGAGCAGTACTTC.

This clone has a handful of counts. The CDR3 nucleotides read TGTGCCTGGCTGGAACAGGGAAAATGGAGCTCCTACGAGCAGTACTTC. Protein: CAWLEQGKWSSYEQYF. J is TRBJ2-7 and V is TRBV30, with D possibly TRBD1 on 6 matching bases. The CDR3 sequence is 16 residues long. V lost 5 bases to trimming and J lost 0 bases, with 20 bases between them. Germline V lookup: CDR1 GTSNPN, CDR2 SVGIG (reference sequence).

Only one count was recorded for this clone. The chain joins TRBV7-9 to TRBJ1-2; 7 nucleotides match TRBD1. The germline V gene encodes CDR1 SEHNR and CDR2 FQNEAQ (reference sequence). V lost 5 bases, J lost 5 bases, and 5 bases stayed unmatched. The CDR3 spans 13 residues. CDR3 bases: TGTGCCAGCAGCCGAACAGGGGAGTATGGCTACACCTTC. Protein product: CASSRTGEYGYTF.

This rearrangement joins TRBV9 to TRBJ2-7; TRBD2 is a possible D gene (6 bases). Trimming removed 0 bases at V and 3 bases at J, with 10 bases between. Germline lookup yields CDR1 SGDLS and CDR2 YYNGEE. The CDR3 totals 14 residues. The CDR3 DNA reads as TGTGCCAGCAGCGTAGGGCTAGCGAACTACGAGCAGTACTTC. Translating it yields CASSVGLANYEQYF.

This sequence joins TRBV3-1 (or the pseudogene TRBV3-2) and TRBJ2-4, with TRBD2 matching 7 bases. Unmatched junction bases numbered 4, after V lost 4 bases and J lost 7 bases. CDR1 and CDR2 (germline): LGHDT, YNNKEL (reference sequence). The CDR3 covers 13 residues. The CDR3 nucleotides are TGTGCCAGCAGCCCCCCGGGGGGTAACATTCAGTACTTC. Amino acid sequence: CASSPPGGNIQYF.

The rearrangement uses TRBV14 and TRBJ1-1, with unresolved D. The CDR3 length is 13 residues. The V end lost 4 bases, the J end lost 3 bases, and 9 bases lay between the germline ends. Germline V lookup: CDR1 SGHDN, CDR2 FVKESK. The CDR3, as DNA: TGTGCCAGCAGCCTACACGGGGACACTGAAGCTTTCTTT. As protein: CASSLHGDTEAFF.

The chain joins TRBV18 to TRBJ1-3; D not resolved. This CDR3 has 14 residues. Trimming cost V 6 bases and J 0 bases, with 9 bases left between them. The germline CDR1 and CDR2 sequences are KGHSH and LQKENI. The CDR3 is CASSPGSSGNTIYF. The DNA for the CDR3 is TGTGCCAGCTCTCCGGGGAGCTCTGGAAACACCATATATTTT.

This clone was seen only a few times. The CDR3 reads CASSATRDPNVLTF. The CDR3 nucleotides are TGTGCCAGCAGCGCCACAAGGGATCCCAACGTCCTGACTTTC. The chain uses TRBV3-1 (or the pseudogene TRBV3-2) and TRBJ2-6; the D is unclear. The germline CDR1 and CDR2 sequences are LGHDT and YNNKEL (reference sequence). This CDR3 is 14 amino acids long. V was cut by 5 bases and J by 8 bases, with 13 bases left in between.

This chain connects TRBV12-3 or TRBV12-4 to TRBJ1-1; D ambiguous. The CDR3 has 12 residues. The V end was cut by 6 bases, the J end by 4 bases, with 9 bases between. The CDR3 coding sequence is TGTGCCAGCAGCCCTTGGGGCACTGAAGCTTTCTTT. Amino acid sequence: CASSPWGTEAFF.

This clone occurred once. The V call is TRBV5-6, the J call TRBJ1-5, with TRBD1 as a possible D gene (5 bases). The CDR3 totals 14 residues. The germline V and J ends were trimmed by 3 bases and 0 bases, with 7 bases remaining between them. Per the germline V gene, CDR1 is SGHDT and CDR2 is YYEEEE. CDR3 residues: CASSSGYSNQPQHF. CDR3 coding DNA: TGTGCCAGCAGCTCAGGGTATAGCAATCAGCCCCAGCATTTT.

This chain uses TRBV27 with TRBJ2-3; D might be TRBD2 (6 bases). Trimming shortened V by 4 bases and J by 6 bases, and 17 bases separated the two germline ends. CDR1 and CDR2 (germline): MNHEY, SMNVEV (reference sequence). There are 15 residues in the CDR3. CDR3 DNA sequence: TGTGCCAGCAGTTCGGGGTGGAGGGTGGGGGATACGCAGTATTTT. Its protein is CASSSGWRVGDTQYF.

This clone has a handful of counts. The genes are TRBV5-1 and TRBJ2-7, with D perhaps TRBD2 (7 bases). V lost 4 bases and J lost 6, with 17 bases in between. The CDR3 runs 14 residues. The germline gives CDR1 SGHRS, CDR2 YFSETQ. The CDR3 DNA follows: TGCGCCAGCAGCCCCGCGGGGGCCGAGGGCGAGCAGTACTTC. Translated: CASSPAGAEGEQYF.

Here the CDR3 reads CASSVQGLRNEKLFF. The CDR3 nucleotides read TGTGCCAGCAGTGTACAGGGACTTCGTAATGAAAAACTGTTTTTT. The rearrangement joins TRBV6-6 to TRBJ1-4; tentative D call: TRBD1 (6 bases). There are 15 residues in the CDR3. Germline V gene sequence: CDR1 MNHNY, CDR2 SVGAGI (reference sequence). V was clipped by 5 bases and J by 4 bases, with 14 bases between them.

CDR3 in DNA: TGCGCCAGCAGCTGGGACAGGGGGACTCAGACCCAGTACTTC. Translation: CASSWDRGTQTQYF. The J gene is TRBJ2-5, the V gene TRBV5-1; TRBD1 aligns across 11 bases. Germline V gene data show CDR1 as SGHRS and CDR2 as YFSETQ. With V trimmed by 3 bases and J by 6 bases, 4 bases remained unmatched. This CDR3 spans 14 amino acids. The full variable domain, rest sourced from reference TRBV5-1 and TRBJ2-5, is KAGVTQTPRYLIKTRGQQVTLSCSPISGHRSVSWYQQTPGQGLQFLFEYFSETQRNKGNFPGRFSGRQFSNSRSEMNVSTLELGDSALYLCASSWDRGTQTQYFGPGTRLLVL.

This chain uses TRBV30 with TRBJ1-4, with D possibly matching TRBD1 (5 bases). The germline gives CDR1 GTSNPN, CDR2 SVGIG (reference sequence). The CDR3 spans 12 residues. Trimming took 5 bases from V and 8 from J, leaving 12 bases between them. For the CDR3, the DNA is TGTGCCTGGTACTACGAGGGGGAAAAACTGTTTTTT. It yields the protein CAWYYEGEKLFF.

V and J are TRBV18 and TRBJ1-2; weak D call: TRBD1 (5 bases). CDR3 length: 11 amino acids. Trimming took 6 bases from V and 3 from J, leaving 5 bases between them. From germline, CDR1 is KGHSH and CDR2 LQKENI. The CDR3 nucleotides are TGTGCCAGCTCGACAGACTATGGCTACACCTTC. As protein: CASSTDYGYTF.

This chain joins TRBV27 and TRBJ2-3, with 9 bases fitting TRBD1. V was pared by 4 bases and J by 5 bases, with 4 bases of the junction left unmatched. Germline CDR1 reads MNHEY; CDR2 reads SMNVEV (reference sequence). This CDR3 region has 14 residues. CDR3 residues: CASSSQGAGDTQYF. The CDR3 nucleotides read TGTGCCAGCAGTTCACAGGGGGCTGGAGATACGCAGTATTTT.

This rearrangement joins TRBV7-9 to TRBJ1-4, with D uncertain. The CDR3 totals 13 residues. V was trimmed by 1 base and J by 6 bases, leaving 6 bases between them. Germline loops: CDR1 SEHNR, CDR2 FQNEAQ (reference sequence). In DNA, the CDR3 is TGTGCCAGCAGCTTAGAGGGAGATGAAAAACTGTTTTTT. Its translation: CASSLEGDEKLFF.

The gene calls are TRBV30 and TRBJ2-1; tentatively, D is TRBD1 (6 bases). Per the germline V gene, CDR1 is GTSNPN and CDR2 is SVGIG (reference sequence). Trimming left V 2 bases short and J 10 bases short, with 12 bases between. This CDR3 has 12 residues. The CDR3 is CAWSSQGREQFF. The CDR3 DNA reads TGTGCCTGGAGTTCTCAGGGGCGGGAGCAGTTCTTC.